This TCR beta chain was recorded in a study of T cell clonotyping in hematopoietic cell transplantation. About the research overall: Cytoreduction preceded collection of pretransplant recipient samples. Notes on the study in general: Few recipient clonotypes overlapped donors; over 95% were de novo at given depth. Graft donor and pretransplant recipient Inverse Simpson Index values predicted broader posttransplant TCR diversity.

In regard to this clone: The antigen is undetermined.

Germline assignment: CDR1 LGHNA and CDR2 YNFKEQ. The V and J ends lost 1 base and 5 bases respectively, with 8 bases between them. This CDR3 is 13 amino acids long. Method: immunoSEQ multiplex PCR; TCRdb's copy keeps in-frame clones and lacks some. Altogether roughly 80,000 clones are present, around 96% being singletons, with the ten largest covering under 2%. Described time point: recipient sample about 28 days before transplant, after cytoreduction. Recipients were bled about 28 days pretransplant and at posttransplant days 30, 100, 180. J is TRBJ1-1 and V is TRBV4-2, with D possibly TRBD1 on 5 matching bases. The material was peripheral blood mononuclear cells, obtained before stem cell transplant. This receptor was obtained from a woman aged 45 to 65 with acute myeloid leukemia. Some clones in this sample may be carry-over from other donors' samples. The CDR3 nucleotides are TGTGCCAGCAGCCAAGGGGGGTTGACTGAAGCTTTCTTT. Amino acid sequence: CASSQGGLTEAFF.